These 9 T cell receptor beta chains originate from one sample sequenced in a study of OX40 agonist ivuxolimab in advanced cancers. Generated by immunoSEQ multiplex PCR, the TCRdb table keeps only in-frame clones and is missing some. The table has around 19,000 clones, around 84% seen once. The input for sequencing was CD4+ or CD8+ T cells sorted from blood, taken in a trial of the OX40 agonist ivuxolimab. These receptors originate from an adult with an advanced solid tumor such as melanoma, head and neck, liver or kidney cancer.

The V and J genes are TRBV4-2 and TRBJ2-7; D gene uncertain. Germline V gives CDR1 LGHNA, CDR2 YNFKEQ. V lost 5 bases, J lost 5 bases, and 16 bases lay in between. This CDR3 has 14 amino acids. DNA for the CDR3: TGTGCCAGCAGCTTAACAGACGTAGGCGACGAGCAGTACTTC. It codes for CASSLTDVGDEQYF.

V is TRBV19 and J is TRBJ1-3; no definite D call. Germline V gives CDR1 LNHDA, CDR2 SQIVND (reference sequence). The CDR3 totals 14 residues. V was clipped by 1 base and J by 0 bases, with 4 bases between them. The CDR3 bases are TGTGCCAGTAGTATAGGCATCTCTGGAAACACCATATATTTT. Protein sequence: CASSIGISGNTIYF.

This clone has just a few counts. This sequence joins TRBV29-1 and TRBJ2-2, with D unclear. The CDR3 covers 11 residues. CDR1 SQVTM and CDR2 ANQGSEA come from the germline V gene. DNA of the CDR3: TGCACCATAAGGCGTACCGGGGAGCTGTTTTTT. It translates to CTIRRTGELFF.

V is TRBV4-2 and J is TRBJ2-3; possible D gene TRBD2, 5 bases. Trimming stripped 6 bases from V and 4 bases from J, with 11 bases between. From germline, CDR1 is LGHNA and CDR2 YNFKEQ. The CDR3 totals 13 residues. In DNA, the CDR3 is TGTGCCAGCAGTTACAGCGGACCAGATACGCAGTATTTT. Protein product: CASSYSGPDTQYF.

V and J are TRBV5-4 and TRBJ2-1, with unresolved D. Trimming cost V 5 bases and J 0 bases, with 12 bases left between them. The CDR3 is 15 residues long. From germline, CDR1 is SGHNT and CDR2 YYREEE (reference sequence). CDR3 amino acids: CASRSGSSSYNEQFF. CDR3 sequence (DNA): TGTGCCAGCAGATCGGGTTCAAGCTCCTACAATGAGCAGTTCTTC.

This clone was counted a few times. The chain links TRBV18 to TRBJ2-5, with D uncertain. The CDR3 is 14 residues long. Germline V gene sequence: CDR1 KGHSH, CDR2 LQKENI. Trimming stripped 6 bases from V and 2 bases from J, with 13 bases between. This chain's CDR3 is CASSLQADQETQYF. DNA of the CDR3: TGTGCCAGCTCCCTCCAGGCGGATCAAGAGACCCAGTACTTC.

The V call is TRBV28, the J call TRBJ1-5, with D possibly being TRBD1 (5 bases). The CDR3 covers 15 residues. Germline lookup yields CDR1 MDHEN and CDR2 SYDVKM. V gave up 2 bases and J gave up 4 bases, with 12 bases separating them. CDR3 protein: CASSLPDMANQPQHF. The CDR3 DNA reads TGTGCCAGCAGTTTACCGGACATGGCTAATCAGCCCCAGCATTTT.

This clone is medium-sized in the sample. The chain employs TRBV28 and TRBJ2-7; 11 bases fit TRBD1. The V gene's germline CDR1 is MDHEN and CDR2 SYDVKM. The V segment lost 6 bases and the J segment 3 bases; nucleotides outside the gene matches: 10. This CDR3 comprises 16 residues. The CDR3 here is CASRGRSGTGGYEQYF. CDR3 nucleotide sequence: TGTGCCAGCAGGGGCAGATCCGGGACAGGGGGCTACGAGCAGTACTTC.

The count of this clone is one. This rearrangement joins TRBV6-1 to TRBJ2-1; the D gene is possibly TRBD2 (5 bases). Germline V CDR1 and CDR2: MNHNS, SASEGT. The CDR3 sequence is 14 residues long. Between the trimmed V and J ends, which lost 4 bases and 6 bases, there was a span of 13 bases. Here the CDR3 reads CASSGGAYLNEQFF. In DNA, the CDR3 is TGTGCCAGCAGTGGGGGAGCCTACCTCAATGAGCAGTTCTTC.